These 30 T cell receptor beta chains came from one sample sequenced in a study of T cell repertoires in cytomegalovirus infection. TCRdb called the reads again in MiXCR, with one record for every CDR3 protein. Of a few hundred thousand distinct CDR3 sequences detected, 20% to 25% appear once; the ten largest clones hold around a sixth. Sequenced sample: CD8+ T cells from PBMCs. All receptors come from a human donor in good health (CMV status not recorded). Some clones in this sample may be carry-over from other donors' samples.

The V and J genes are TRBV20-1 and TRBJ2-7; TRBD2 matches 9 bases. CDR1 and CDR2 (germline): DFQATT, SNEGSKA (reference sequence). Trimming took 0 bases from V and 2 from J; bases not matched to a gene: 5. The CDR3 extends over 15 amino acids. CDR3 coding DNA: TGCAGTGCTAGAGAACTAGCGGGTCGGACCTACGAGCAGTACTTC. Translating it yields CSARELAGRTYEQYF.

The rearrangement uses TRBV2 and TRBJ2-3; D may be TRBD2 (5 bases). The CDR3 is 16 amino acids. From germline, CDR1 is SNHLY and CDR2 FYNNEI. Trimming removed 7 bases at V and 2 bases at J, with 19 bases between. CDR3 nucleotides: TGTGCCAGCAACCCAGCCGGTAGCGCACACACAGATACGCAGTATTTT. Its protein product is CASNPAGSAHTDTQYF.

This clonotype was observed a handful of times. V is TRBV12-3 or TRBV12-4 and J is TRBJ2-1; 7 bases line up with TRBD2. The ends lost 7 bases at V and 3 bases at J; junction bases unmatched: 12. CDR3 length: 16 amino acids. CDR3 DNA sequence: TGTGCCAGCATTGGTGGGGCGGGGGTATTCTACAATGAGCAGTTCTTC. This encodes CASIGGAGVFYNEQFF.

At least ten counts were recorded for this clonotype. V usage is TRBV18 and J usage is TRBJ2-7; maybe TRBD1 (6 bases). Germline values: CDR1 KGHSH, CDR2 LQKENI. V dropped 0 bases and J dropped 6 bases, with 9 bases sitting between them. This CDR3 comprises 13 residues. The CDR3 DNA sequence: TGTGCCAGCTCACCACCGATGACAGGCGAGCAGTACTTC. This gives the protein CASSPPMTGEQYF.

The table lists this clonotype with a few counts. The chain combines TRBV7-9 with TRBJ2-2; D possibly uses TRBD1 or TRBD2 (5 bases each). Germline V gene sequence: CDR1 SEHNR, CDR2 FQNEAQ (reference sequence). Trimming cost V 5 bases and J 5 bases, with 21 bases left between them. This CDR3 has 17 amino acids. CDR3 in DNA: TGTGCCAGCAGCGGGGGTAAAGGTTCGGTGAAGACCGGGGAGCTGTTTTTT. Protein sequence: CASSGGKGSVKTGELFF.

This clonotype has a handful of counts. V is TRBV19 and J is TRBJ1-5; D uncertain. Germline V gene data show CDR1 as LNHDA and CDR2 as SQIVND (reference sequence). V lost 7 bases to trimming and J lost 2 bases, with 6 bases between them. CDR3 length: 12 residues. CDR3: CASTVGNQPQHF. The CDR3 nucleotides read TGTGCCAGTACTGTCGGCAATCAGCCCCAGCATTTT.

The genes are TRBV9 and TRBJ2-1, with 9 bases matching TRBD1. Germline-derived CDR1 and CDR2 are SGDLS and YYNGEE. This CDR3 spans 15 amino acids. The V segment lost 2 bases and the J segment 9 bases; nucleotides outside the gene matches: 9. The CDR3 sequence is CASSVWGTGGIEQFF. The CDR3 DNA reads TGTGCCAGCAGCGTGTGGGGTACAGGGGGCATTGAGCAGTTCTTC.

The chain joins TRBV6-1 to TRBJ1-5, with D perhaps matching TRBD1 (5 bases). Trimming took off 5 bases at V and 0 bases at J, with 11 bases between the two ends. The CDR3 is 15 amino acids. CDR1 and CDR2 from the germline V gene are MNHNS and SASEGT. The CDR3 sequence: CASSPDTFSNQPQHF. The CDR3 DNA reads TGTGCCAGCAGTCCGGACACCTTTAGCAATCAGCCCCAGCATTTT.

About this clonotype itself: One junction end does not reproduce the germline sequence, and a read error may be involved. The V and J genes are TRBV5-8 and TRBJ2-5; a possible D gene is TRBD2 (6 bases). This CDR3 has 10 amino acids. Germline V gene data show CDR1 as SGHTS and CDR2 as YDEGEE. This CDR3 reads CASSGPGLHF. The CDR3 region has the DNA TGTGCCAGCAGCGGGCCGGGACTGCACTTC.

V and J are TRBV29-1 and TRBJ2-3; 8 bases are a match to TRBD2. The V segment lost 6 bases and the J segment 5 bases; nucleotides outside the gene matches: 10. CDR1 is SQVTM, CDR2 ANQGSEA, per germline. The CDR3 totals 14 residues. Here the CDR3 reads CSVWGRGAEDTQYF. The CDR3 region has the DNA TGCAGCGTATGGGGGCGGGGGGCAGAAGATACGCAGTATTTT.

The chain joins TRBV7-6 to TRBJ2-5; D is unresolved. The germline CDR1 and CDR2 sequences are SGHVS and FNYEAQ. This CDR3 region has 14 residues. V was clipped by 5 bases and J by 1 base, with 11 bases between them. The CDR3: CASSLRAVQETQYF. As DNA, the CDR3 is TGTGCCAGCAGCCTAAGGGCAGTCCAAGAGACCCAGTACTTC.

Concerning this clonotype itself: Its ends do not fully match the called genes, so a read error is possible. V usage is TRBV10-3 and J usage is TRBJ2-7; 8 bases fit TRBD2. This CDR3 is 13 amino acids long. CDR1 is ENHRY, CDR2 SYGVKD, per germline. In DNA, the CDR3 is TGTGCCATACCCAGCGGGGGTTCCTACGAGCTGTACTTC. Encoded protein: CAIPSGGSYELYF.

This chain joins TRBV4-1 and TRBJ2-6; D gene unclear. From germline, CDR1 is MGHRA and CDR2 YSYEKL. The CDR3 extends over 15 amino acids. Deletions cut 4 bases from V and 1 base from J, with 8 bases between. The CDR3 region has the DNA TGCGCCAGCAGCCCGGAACGGTCTGGGGCCAACGTCCTGACTTTC. Encoded protein: CASSPERSGANVLTF.

The J gene is TRBJ2-7, the V gene TRBV19; D ambiguous. CDR1 LNHDA and CDR2 SQIVND come from the germline V gene (reference sequence). V dropped 1 base and J dropped 1 base, with 8 bases sitting between them. The CDR3 has 14 amino acids. CDR3 DNA: TGTGCCAGTAGTATAGTCACGGGTTCCTACGAGCAGTACTTC. Translating it yields CASSIVTGSYEQYF.

This clonotype has at least ten counts. The chain uses TRBV12-3 or TRBV12-4 and TRBJ2-3; D is unresolved. Trimming left V 5 bases short and J 6 bases short, with 27 bases between. The CDR3 runs to 18 residues. The CDR3: CASSPLSGRTSMVDTQYF. The CDR3 DNA follows: TGTGCCAGCAGTCCCCTTTCGGGTAGGACCTCCATGGTTGATACGCAGTATTTT.

The table lists this clonotype with many counts. V is TRBV7-2 and J is TRBJ2-7; TRBD2 matches 9 bases. The CDR3 is 17 residues long. The V and J ends lost 0 bases and 2 bases, in that order; junction bases with no gene match: 8. Germline CDR1 and CDR2: SGHTA and FQGNSA. The CDR3 region is CASSLALLAGSPYEQYF. DNA for the CDR3: TGTGCCAGCAGCTTAGCCCTTCTAGCGGGGAGTCCCTACGAGCAGTACTTC.

This chain joins TRBV6-1 and TRBJ1-3; unclear D gene. The V end was cut by 5 bases, the J end by 1 base, with 12 bases between. This CDR3 is built from 15 residues. Germline V CDR1 and CDR2: MNHNS, SASEGT. The CDR3 sequence is CASSSSPVSGNTIYF. For the CDR3, the DNA is TGTGCCAGCAGTTCTTCCCCCGTTTCTGGAAACACCATATATTTT.

As to this clonotype: A single base separates this from a much larger clone, so it may be a read error. The chain has TRBV7-6 and TRBJ1-6; no clear D gene. In germline, CDR1 is SGHVS, CDR2 FNYEAQ. The CDR3 runs to 14 residues. The CDR3 sequence is CASSLPAVNSPHHF. The DNA of the CDR3 is TGTGCCAGCAGCTTACCCGCAGTAAATTCACCCCACCACTTT.

This clonotype was counted at least ten times. The V call is TRBV6-5, the J call TRBJ2-7, with 10 bases fitting TRBD1. Germline assignment: CDR1 MNHEY and CDR2 SVGAGI. V shed 6 bases and J 2 bases; nucleotides not matched to a gene: 7. CDR3 length: 15 amino acids. CDR3 sequence (DNA): TGTGCCAGCAGGCAAGACAGGGGGCGTGCCTACGAGCAGTACTTC. Amino acids: CASRQDRGRAYEQYF.

The chain couples TRBV12-3 or TRBV12-4 to TRBJ1-5; D may be TRBD1 (5 bases). CDR3 length equals 15 residues. Trimming took off 7 bases at V and 7 bases at J, with 20 bases between the two ends. The DNA for the CDR3 is TGTGCCAGCAACACGGACACTGAGAGGGGACAGCCCCAGCATTTT. This sequence encodes CASNTDTERGQPQHF.

This chain joins TRBV5-5 and TRBJ2-3, with 12 bases fitting TRBD1. CDR3 length: 16 amino acids. V dropped 0 bases and J dropped 5; count of bases not matched to a gene: 4. In germline, CDR1 is SGHKS, CDR2 YYEKEE (reference sequence). The CDR3 nucleotides are TGTGCCAGCAGCTTGGCGGGACAGGGGGCGATAGATACGCAGTATTTT. It is translated as CASSLAGQGAIDTQYF. Looking up the rest from reference TRBV5-5 and TRBJ2-3 gives the full variable domain: DAGVTQSPTHLIKTRGQQVTLRCSPISGHKSVSWYQQVLGQGPQFIFQYYEKEERGRGNFPDRFSARQFPNYSSELNVNALLLGDSALYLCASSLAGQGAIDTQYFGPGTRLTVL.

The chain combines TRBV6-2 or TRBV6-3 with TRBJ2-7; weak D call: TRBD1 (5 bases). This CDR3 has 15 residues. V was trimmed by 2 bases and J by 0 bases, leaving 11 bases between them. Germline lookup yields CDR1 MNHEY and CDR2 SVGEGT. The CDR3 here is CASSYPDNFSYEQYF. The CDR3 DNA sequence: TGTGCCAGCAGTTACCCGGACAACTTCTCCTACGAGCAGTACTTC.

The sample holds a few counts of this clonotype. The V gene is TRBV6-6, the J gene TRBJ2-5, with no clear D. V was shortened by 2 bases and J by 1 base, with 2 bases between the two germline ends. CDR3 length: 12 residues. Germline CDR1 reads MNHNY; CDR2 reads SVGAGI (reference sequence). CDR3 DNA: TGTGCCAGCAGTTACCCCCAAGAGACCCAGTACTTC. Translation gives CASSYPQETQYF.

In its sample, this clonotype was seen many times. The CDR3 protein is CASSPPGGGTTEQYF. For the CDR3, the DNA is TGTGCCAGCAGCCCCCCGGGCGGGGGCACTACCGAGCAGTACTTC. The rearrangement links TRBV7-9 to TRBJ2-7; a possible D gene is TRBD2 (7 bases). Germline-derived CDR1 and CDR2 are SEHNR and FQNEAQ (reference sequence). The CDR3 runs to 15 residues. The V and J ends lost 5 bases and 6 bases respectively, with 20 bases between them.

The chain links TRBV28 to TRBJ1-6; 7 bases are shared with TRBD1. CDR1 and CDR2 from the germline V gene are MDHEN and SYDVKM. The CDR3 covers 16 residues. After removal of 2 bases from V and 4 bases from J, the junction contained 5 bases not matched to a gene. CDR3 region: CASSLQGQRYNSPLHF. Written as DNA, the CDR3 is TGTGCCAGCAGTTTACAGGGACAGAGATATAATTCACCCCTCCACTTT.

This clonotype appeared a few times. The chain employs TRBV28 and TRBJ2-1, with D tentatively TRBD2 (6 bases). This CDR3 has 14 amino acids. With 10 bases removed from V and 8 bases from J, the gap between germline ends came to 21 bases. The germline V gene encodes CDR1 MDHEN and CDR2 SYDVKM. The CDR3 is CATLRLMGEDEQFF. The DNA of the CDR3 is TGTGCCACTCTGCGTCTCATGGGGGAGGATGAGCAGTTCTTC. Drawing the rest from reference TRBV28 and TRBJ2-1, the complete variable domain is DVKVTQSSRYLVKRTGEKVFLECVQDMDHENMFWYRQDPGLGLRLIYFSYDVKMKEKGDIPEGYSVSREKKERFSLILESASTNQTSMYLCATLRLMGEDEQFFGPGTRLTVL.

This clonotype was picked up many times. This chain links TRBV7-2 with TRBJ2-5; TRBD2 aligns across 8 bases. The CDR3 spans 15 residues. Unmatched junction bases numbered 6, after V lost 4 bases and J lost 2 bases. CDR1 SGHTA and CDR2 FQGNSA come from the germline V gene. CDR3 sequence (DNA): TGTGCCAGCAGCTCAACCGGGGGGGGGCAAGAGACCCAGTACTTC. It encodes CASSSTGGGQETQYF.

The J gene is TRBJ1-1, the V gene TRBV7-3; the match to TRBD1 covers 8 bases. This CDR3 is 16 amino acids long. In germline, CDR1 is SGHTA, CDR2 FQGTGA. Losses at the gene ends were 4 bases for V and 5 bases for J; bases not matched to a gene: 12. The DNA for the CDR3 is TGTGCCAGCAGCTCCACCCCTGGACAGGGTAGTACTGAAGCTTTCTTT. Its translation: CASSSTPGQGSTEAFF.

This clonotype came up a few times. The genes are TRBV2 and TRBJ2-5; no clear D. CDR3 length: 13 amino acids. V gave up 3 bases and J gave up 7 bases, with 12 bases separating them. The germline CDR1 and CDR2 sequences are SNHLY and FYNNEI. This CDR3 is CASSEDPSGTQYF. The CDR3 DNA is TGTGCCAGCAGTGAGGACCCGTCTGGGACCCAGTACTTC. Together with reference TRBV2 and TRBJ2-5, the CDR3 gives the full variable domain: EPEVTQTPSHQVTQMGQEVILRCVPISNHLYFYWYRQILGQKVEFLVSFYNNEISEKSEIFDDQFSVERPDGSNFTLKIRSTKLEDSAMYFCASSEDPSGTQYFGPGTRLLVL.

This clonotype has more than one count but fewer than ten. The chain links TRBV12-3 or TRBV12-4 to TRBJ2-2; the D gene could be TRBD1 or TRBD2 (5 bases each). The CDR3 runs 15 residues. Deletions cut 3 bases from V and 3 bases from J, with 11 bases between. The CDR3 reads CASSLAGSDTGELFF. The CDR3 DNA reads TGTGCCAGCAGTTTGGCAGGGAGTGACACCGGGGAGCTGTTTTTT.